The 7 T cell receptor beta chains reported below all come from one sample, sequenced in a study of graft-versus-host responses after intestinal transplantation. These receptors have no identified antigens. Assay used: immunoSEQ multiplex PCR; TCRdb lists only in-frame clones, some missing. The sample lists tens of thousands of clones; around 93% were seen once. The material was unstimulated CD8+ T cells sorted from spleen or lymph node cells, obtained before intestinal transplant. All receptors come from a human donor who received an intestinal transplant.

This clone appeared a few times. This sequence joins TRBV6-1 and TRBJ2-7; D gene unclear. V was pared by 7 bases and J by 4 bases, with 5 bases between. CDR1 MNHNS and CDR2 SASEGT come from the germline V gene. The CDR3 extends over 10 amino acids. CDR3 bases: TGTGCCAGCACGGGTTACGAGCAGTACTTC. Amino acid sequence: CASTGYEQYF.

The chain is built from TRBV30 and TRBJ1-3; D call uncertain. The germline V and J ends were trimmed by 8 bases and 4 bases, with 15 bases remaining between them. The germline V gene has CDR1 GTSNPN and CDR2 SVGIG (reference sequence). This CDR3 has 13 amino acids. The CDR3 sequence: CATAEASGNTIYF. The CDR3 nucleotides are TGTGCCACTGCCGAGGCGTCAGGAAACACCATATATTTT. Supplemented by reference TRBV30 and TRBJ1-3, the full variable domain reads SQTIHQWPATLVQPVGSPLSLECTVEGTSNPNLYWYRQAAGRGLQLLFYSVGIGQISSEVPQNLSASRPQDRQFILSSKKLLLSDSGFYLCATAEASGNTIYFGEGSWLTVV.

The chain carries TRBV19 and TRBJ1-1; no clear D gene. The CDR3 has 13 amino acids. Per the germline V gene, CDR1 is LNHDA and CDR2 is SQIVND (reference sequence). With 7 bases removed from V and 8 bases from J, the gap between germline ends came to 17 bases. The CDR3 loop is CASTYDGAREAFF. Here the CDR3 DNA reads TGTGCCAGTACCTACGACGGCGCGAGGGAAGCTTTCTTT.

The V call is TRBV7-2, the J call TRBJ1-6; 8 bases match TRBD1. The CDR3 length is 17 residues. The germline gives CDR1 SGHTA, CDR2 FQGNSA. V lost 4 bases, J lost 7 bases, and 12 bases stayed unmatched. This CDR3 is CASSSVEPGQDNSPLHF. DNA of the CDR3: TGTGCCAGCAGCTCCGTCGAGCCGGGACAGGACAATTCACCCCTCCACTTT.

The chain links TRBV11-2 to TRBJ2-7, with 11 positions matching TRBD2. Germline V gene data show CDR1 as SGHAT and CDR2 as FQNNGV. CDR3 length: 16 amino acids. V was pared by 5 bases and J by 0 bases, with 6 bases of the junction left unmatched. CDR3 nucleotides: TGTGCCAGCAGCGACACTAGCGGGGGCCCCTCCTACGAGCAGTACTTC. Protein product: CASSDTSGGPSYEQYF.

This rearrangement joins TRBV19 to TRBJ1-2; 9 bases align to TRBD1. Germline assignment: CDR1 LNHDA and CDR2 SQIVND (reference sequence). The CDR3 has 15 amino acids. V shed 4 bases, J shed 2 bases, and the junction held 5 bases outside the gene matches. The CDR3 region has the DNA TGTGCCAGTAGTACCCCGGGACAGGGAAACTATGGCTACACCTTC. As protein: CASSTPGQGNYGYTF.

The chain has TRBV5-5 and TRBJ2-2, with 7 nucleotides matching TRBD1. This CDR3 is 15 amino acids long. Germline V lookup: CDR1 SGHKS, CDR2 YYEKEE (reference sequence). Trimming cost V 3 bases and J 2 bases; bases outside gene matches: 4. The CDR3 bases are TGTGCCAGCAGCTCTTGGACAGGAAACACCGGGGAGCTGTTTTTT. Its protein product is CASSSWTGNTGELFF.